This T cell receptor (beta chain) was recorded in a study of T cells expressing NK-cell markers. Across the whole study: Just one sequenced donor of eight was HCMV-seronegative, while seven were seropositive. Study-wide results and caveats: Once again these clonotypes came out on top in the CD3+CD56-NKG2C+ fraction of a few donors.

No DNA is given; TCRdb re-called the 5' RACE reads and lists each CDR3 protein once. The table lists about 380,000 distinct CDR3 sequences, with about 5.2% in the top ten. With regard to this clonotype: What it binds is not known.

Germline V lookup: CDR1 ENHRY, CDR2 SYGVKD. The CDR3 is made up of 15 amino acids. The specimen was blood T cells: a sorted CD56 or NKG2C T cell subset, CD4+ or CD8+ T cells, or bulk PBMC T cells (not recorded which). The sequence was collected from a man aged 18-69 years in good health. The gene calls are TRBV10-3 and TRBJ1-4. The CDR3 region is CAISESEGSNEKLFF.